These T cell receptor beta chains were read from a single sample in a study of response to subunit inactivated influenza vaccine. TCRdb ran MiXCR on the RT-PCR reads and lists one entry per CDR3 protein. The sample yields approximately 160,000 distinct CDR3 sequences, around 10% seen once. Here the sequenced sample was CD8+ T cells sorted from PBMCs, taken about 23 months after vaccination. These receptors all come from a man aged 50-75 years who received an inactivated influenza vaccine. Each CDR3 is given with its conserved first and last residue. Each record gives: J gene, V gene, CDR3 protein.

j_gene: TRBJ2-1; v_gene: TRBV9; CDR3aa: CASSGPSGRAPSNEQFF
j_gene: TRBJ2-7; v_gene: TRBV7-6; CDR3aa: CASSLASNYEQYF
j_gene: TRBJ2-5; v_gene: TRBV10-3; CDR3aa: CAISPGLAGAVRETQYF
j_gene: TRBJ1-3; v_gene: TRBV21-1; CDR3aa: CASSTQGAPSGNTIYF
j_gene: TRBJ1-5; v_gene: TRBV7-6; CDR3aa: CASSPGTGDQPQHF
j_gene: TRBJ2-5; v_gene: TRBV12-3/TRBV12-4; CDR3aa: CASSFEFGGIGETQYF
j_gene: TRBJ2-3; v_gene: TRBV28; CDR3aa: CASSSPSRESTDTQYF
j_gene: TRBJ1-5; v_gene: TRBV28; CDR3aa: CASSLRTFNQPQHF
j_gene: TRBJ2-7; v_gene: TRBV28; CDR3aa: CASSLEPEAYYEQYF
j_gene: TRBJ1-1; v_gene: TRBV28; CDR3aa: CASSPRTENTEAFF
j_gene: TRBJ2-2; v_gene: TRBV4-1; CDR3aa: CASSTTSGLTHTGELFF
j_gene: TRBJ2-3; v_gene: TRBV29-1; CDR3aa: CSVEGGASATDTQYF
j_gene: TRBJ2-4; v_gene: TRBV4-3; CDR3aa: CASSQDQGQGGNIQYF
j_gene: TRBJ2-1; v_gene: TRBV20-1; CDR3aa: CSARSLAELSSYNEQFF
j_gene: TRBJ2-7; v_gene: TRBV4-3; CDR3aa: CASSQSRGTGAYEQYF
j_gene: TRBJ1-1; v_gene: TRBV27; CDR3aa: CASHDRGWNTEAFF
j_gene: TRBJ2-2; v_gene: TRBV28; CDR3aa: CASSLVRPAGELFF
j_gene: TRBJ2-7; v_gene: TRBV5-4; CDR3aa: CASSPLTGTEQYF
j_gene: TRBJ2-2; v_gene: TRBV27; CDR3aa: CASSVQGRAGELFF
j_gene: TRBJ2-1; v_gene: TRBV3-1; CDR3aa: CASSQDPSGPYNEQFF
j_gene: TRBJ2-7; v_gene: TRBV5-1; CDR3aa: CASSFNGGIEQYF
j_gene: TRBJ2-6; v_gene: TRBV4-2; CDR3aa: CASSQDLGTAGANVLTF
j_gene: TRBJ2-2; v_gene: TRBV29-1; CDR3aa: CSVFTGELFF
j_gene: TRBJ1-1; v_gene: TRBV29-1; CDR3aa: CSVDTGMNTEAFF
j_gene: TRBJ2-7; v_gene: TRBV7-3; CDR3aa: CASSLSQGPSYEQYF
j_gene: TRBJ2-1; v_gene: TRBV12-3/TRBV12-4; CDR3aa: CASSLRPGGDEQFF
j_gene: TRBJ1-1; v_gene: TRBV7-9; CDR3aa: CASSLEVVAFF
j_gene: TRBJ2-7; v_gene: TRBV4-2; CDR3aa: CASSQAPSGMVGYEQYF
j_gene: TRBJ1-5; v_gene: TRBV20-1; CDR3aa: CSALAPFRPQHF
j_gene: TRBJ2-7; v_gene: TRBV5-6; CDR3aa: CASSLGLARHEQYF
j_gene: TRBJ1-2; v_gene: TRBV11-2; CDR3aa: CASSLALRQGTAGLNYGYTF
j_gene: TRBJ2-3; v_gene: TRBV6-2/TRBV6-3; CDR3aa: CASSYGSGGTDTQYF